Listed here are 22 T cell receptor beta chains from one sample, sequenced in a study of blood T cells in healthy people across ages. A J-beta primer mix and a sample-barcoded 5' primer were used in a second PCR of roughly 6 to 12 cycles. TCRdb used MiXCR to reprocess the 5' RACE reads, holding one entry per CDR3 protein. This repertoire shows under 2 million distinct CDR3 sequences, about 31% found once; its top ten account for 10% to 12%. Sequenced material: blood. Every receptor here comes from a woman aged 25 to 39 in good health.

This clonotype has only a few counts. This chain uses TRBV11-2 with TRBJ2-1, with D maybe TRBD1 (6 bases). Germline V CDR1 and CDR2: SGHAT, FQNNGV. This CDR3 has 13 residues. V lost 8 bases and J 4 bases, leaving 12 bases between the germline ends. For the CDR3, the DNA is TGTGCCAGCCGACAGGATCTTTACAATGAGCAGTTCTTC. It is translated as CASRQDLYNEQFF.

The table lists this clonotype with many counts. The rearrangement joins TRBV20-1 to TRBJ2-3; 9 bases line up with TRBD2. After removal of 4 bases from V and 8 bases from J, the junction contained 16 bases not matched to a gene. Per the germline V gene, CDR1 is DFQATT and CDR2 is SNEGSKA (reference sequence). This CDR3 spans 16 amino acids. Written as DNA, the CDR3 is TGCAGTGCTAAGGGGCGGGAGGGCCCCGGCGAGACTACGCAGTATTTT. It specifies CSAKGREGPGETTQYF.

CDR3 sequence (DNA): TGCAGCGTTGAACCCGGCTACACAGATACGCAGTATTTT. Translating gives CSVEPGYTDTQYF. The V call is TRBV29-1, the J call TRBJ2-3; D gene uncertain. The CDR3 is made up of 13 amino acids. Germline lookup yields CDR1 SQVTM and CDR2 ANQGSEA. The V gene lost 2 bases and the J gene lost 2 bases, with 8 bases spanning the gap.

CDR3 nucleotides: TGTGCCAGCAGTTCGATTTCGACTAGCGAATCTACAGATACGCAGTATTTT. Translation: CASSSISTSESTDTQYF. The chain is built from TRBV28 and TRBJ2-3; 8 bases are shared with TRBD2. Germline lookup yields CDR1 MDHEN and CDR2 SYDVKM. V shed 4 bases and J 3 bases; nucleotides not matched to a gene: 12. The CDR3 has 17 amino acids.

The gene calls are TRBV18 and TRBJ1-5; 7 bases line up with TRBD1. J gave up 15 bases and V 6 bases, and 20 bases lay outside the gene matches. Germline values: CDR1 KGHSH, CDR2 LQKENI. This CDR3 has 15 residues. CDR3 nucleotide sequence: TGTGCCAGCTCGCTGGACCCAGGGATACCCCAGGGGGGGCATTTT. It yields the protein CASSLDPGIPQGGHF.

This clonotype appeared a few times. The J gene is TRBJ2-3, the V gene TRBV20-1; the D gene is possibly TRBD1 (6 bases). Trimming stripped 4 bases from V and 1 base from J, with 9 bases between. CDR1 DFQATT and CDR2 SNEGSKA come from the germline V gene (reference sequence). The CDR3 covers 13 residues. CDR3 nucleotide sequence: TGCAGTGCTACTAGACAGGGCACAGATACGCAGTATTTT. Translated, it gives CSATRQGTDTQYF.

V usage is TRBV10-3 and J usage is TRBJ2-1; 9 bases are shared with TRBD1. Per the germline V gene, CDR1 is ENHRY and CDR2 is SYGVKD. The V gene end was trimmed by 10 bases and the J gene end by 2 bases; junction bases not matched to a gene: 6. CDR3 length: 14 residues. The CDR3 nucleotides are TGTGCCACTATTACAGGGGGCGCCTACAATGAGCAGTTCTTC. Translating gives CATITGGAYNEQFF.

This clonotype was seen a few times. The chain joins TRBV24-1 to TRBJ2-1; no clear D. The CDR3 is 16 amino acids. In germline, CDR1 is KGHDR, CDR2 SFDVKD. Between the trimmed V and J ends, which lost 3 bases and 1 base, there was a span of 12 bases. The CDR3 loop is CATSDPAASSYNEQFF. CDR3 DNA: TGTGCCACCAGTGATCCCGCGGCGTCGTCCTACAATGAGCAGTTCTTC.

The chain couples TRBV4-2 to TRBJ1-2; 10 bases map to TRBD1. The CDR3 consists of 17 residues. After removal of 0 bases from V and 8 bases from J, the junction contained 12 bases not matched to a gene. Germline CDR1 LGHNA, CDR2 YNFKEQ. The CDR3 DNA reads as TGTGCCAGCAGCCAAGATCTGCGCCCGGGACAGGGGCTAGGCTACACCTTC. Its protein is CASSQDLRPGQGLGYTF.

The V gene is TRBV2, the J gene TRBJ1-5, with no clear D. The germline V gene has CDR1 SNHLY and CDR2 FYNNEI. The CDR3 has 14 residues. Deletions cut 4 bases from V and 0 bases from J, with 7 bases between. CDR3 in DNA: TGTGCCAGCAGTGTGGGTCATAGCAATCAGCCCCAGCATTTT. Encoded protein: CASSVGHSNQPQHF. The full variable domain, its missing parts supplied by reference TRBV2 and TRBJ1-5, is EPEVTQTPSHQVTQMGQEVILRCVPISNHLYFYWYRQILGQKVEFLVSFYNNEISEKSEIFDDQFSVERPDGSNFTLKIRSTKLEDSAMYFCASSVGHSNQPQHFGDGTRLSIL.

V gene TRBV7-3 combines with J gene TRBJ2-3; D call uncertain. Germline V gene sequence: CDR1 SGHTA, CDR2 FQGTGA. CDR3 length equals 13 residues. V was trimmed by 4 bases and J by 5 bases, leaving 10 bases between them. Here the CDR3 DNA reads TGTGCCAGCAGCTCAAATACCGGAGATACGCAGTATTTT. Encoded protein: CASSSNTGDTQYF.

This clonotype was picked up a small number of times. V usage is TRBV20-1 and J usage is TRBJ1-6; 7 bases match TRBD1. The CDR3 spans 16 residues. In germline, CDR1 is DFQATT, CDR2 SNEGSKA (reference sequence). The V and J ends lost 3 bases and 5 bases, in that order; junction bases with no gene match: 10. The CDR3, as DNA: TGCAGTGCTAGGGACTCCAGGGGGTCAAATAATTCACCCCTCCACTTT. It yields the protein CSARDSRGSNNSPLHF.

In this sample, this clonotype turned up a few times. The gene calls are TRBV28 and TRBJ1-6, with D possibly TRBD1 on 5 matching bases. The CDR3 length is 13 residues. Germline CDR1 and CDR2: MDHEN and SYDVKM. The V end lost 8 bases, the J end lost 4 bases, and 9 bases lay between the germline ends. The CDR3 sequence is CASAGNYNSPLHF. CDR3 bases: TGTGCCAGCGCAGGGAATTATAATTCACCCCTCCACTTT.

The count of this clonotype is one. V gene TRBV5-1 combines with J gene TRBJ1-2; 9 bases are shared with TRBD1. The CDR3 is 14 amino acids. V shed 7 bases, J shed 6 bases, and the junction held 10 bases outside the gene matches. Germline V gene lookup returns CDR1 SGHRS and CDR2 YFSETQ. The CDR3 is CASGADRGRNGYTF. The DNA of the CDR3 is TGCGCCAGCGGAGCGGACAGGGGCCGCAATGGCTACACCTTC.

CDR3 sequence: CSARRGQGMRTDTQYF. CDR3 sequence (DNA): TGCAGTGCTAGACGCGGACAGGGGATGCGCACAGATACGCAGTATTTT. The chain couples TRBV20-1 to TRBJ2-3; 9 nucleotides align to TRBD1. The CDR3 is 16 residues long. Unmatched junction bases numbered 7, after V lost 2 bases and J lost 1 base. Germline lookup yields CDR1 DFQATT and CDR2 SNEGSKA (reference sequence).

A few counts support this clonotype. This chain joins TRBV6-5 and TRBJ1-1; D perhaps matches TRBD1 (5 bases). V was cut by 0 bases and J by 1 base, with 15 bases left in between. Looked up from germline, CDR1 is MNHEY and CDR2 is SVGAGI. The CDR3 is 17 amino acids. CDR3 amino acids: CASSYSGANRPNTEAFF. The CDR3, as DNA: TGTGCCAGCAGTTACTCAGGGGCGAACCGGCCGAACACTGAAGCTTTCTTT.

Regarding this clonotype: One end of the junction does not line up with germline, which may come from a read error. CDR3 sequence: CARSLLGGEQYF. The CDR3 nucleotides are TGTGCCCGCAGCCTCCTGGGTGGCGAGCAGTACTTC. This chain uses TRBV3-1 with TRBJ2-7; D remains unclear. Germline values: CDR1 LGHDT, CDR2 YNNKEL (reference sequence). The CDR3 contains 12 residues.

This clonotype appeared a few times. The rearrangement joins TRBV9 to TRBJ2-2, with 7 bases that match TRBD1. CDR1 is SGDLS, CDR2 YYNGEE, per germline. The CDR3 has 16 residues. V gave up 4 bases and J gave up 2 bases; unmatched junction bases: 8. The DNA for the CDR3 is TGTGCCAGCAGCCATTACGGGACAGACAACACCGGGGAGCTGTTTTTT. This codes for CASSHYGTDNTGELFF.

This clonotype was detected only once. CDR3: CASSSRMGQRKETQYF. The CDR3 coding sequence is TGTGCCAGCAGCAGCAGAATGGGACAGCGAAAAGAGACCCAGTACTTC. This sequence joins TRBV7-8 and TRBJ2-7, with 7 positions matching TRBD1. The J call may not be correct, given that the DNA end is closer to TRBJ2-5. The CDR3 has 16 amino acids. CDR1 is SGHVS and CDR2 is FQNEAQ in the germline V gene.

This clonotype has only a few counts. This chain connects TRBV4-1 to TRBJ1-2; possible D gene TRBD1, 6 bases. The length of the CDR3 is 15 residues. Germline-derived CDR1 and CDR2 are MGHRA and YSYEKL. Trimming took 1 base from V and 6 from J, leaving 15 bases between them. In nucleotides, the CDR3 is TGCGCCAGCAGCCAAGGTCGAGGAGGGGGAGATGGCTACACCTTC. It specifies CASSQGRGGGDGYTF.

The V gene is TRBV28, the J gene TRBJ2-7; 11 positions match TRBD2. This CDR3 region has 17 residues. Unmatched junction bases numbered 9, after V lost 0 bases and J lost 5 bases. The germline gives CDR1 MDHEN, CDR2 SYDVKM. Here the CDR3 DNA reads TGTGCCAGCAGTTTATGGGGAACTAGCGGGAGCGTGAACGAGCAGTACTTC. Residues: CASSLWGTSGSVNEQYF.

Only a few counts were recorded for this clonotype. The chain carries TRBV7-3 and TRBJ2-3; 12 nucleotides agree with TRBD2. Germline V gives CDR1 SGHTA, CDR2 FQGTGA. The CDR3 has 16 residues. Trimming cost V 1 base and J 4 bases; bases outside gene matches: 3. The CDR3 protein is CASSLRPSGGADTQYF. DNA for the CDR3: TGTGCCAGCAGCTTAAGGCCTAGCGGGGGGGCAGATACGCAGTATTTT.